Below are 28 T cell receptor beta chains sequenced from a single sample in a study of T cells in Graves' hyperthyroidism and ophthalmopathy. TCR beta CDR3 sequences were amplified from RNA transcripts. First-round RT-PCR targeting the TCR CDR3 was performed with the HTBI primer set. Each CDR3 protein is one row after TCRdb ran MiXCR on the multiplex PCR reads. This table has roughly 350,000 distinct CDR3 sequences, roughly an eighth appearing once. Material: blood. Every receptor here comes from a woman aged 40 to 55 with Graves' ophthalmopathy.

This clonotype was picked up many times. This chain connects TRBV7-9 to TRBJ1-1; D perhaps matches TRBD1 (6 bases). V was trimmed by 8 bases and J by 4 bases, leaving 17 bases between them. The CDR3 covers 14 residues. CDR1 is SEHNR, CDR2 FQNEAQ, per germline (reference sequence). CDR3: CASSLGRGATEAFF. The CDR3 region has the DNA TGTGCCAGCTCCCTAGGTCGGGGGGCCACTGAAGCTTTCTTT.

This clonotype was seen many times. V gene TRBV29-1 combines with J gene TRBJ2-1, with a possible D match to TRBD2 (6 bases). The V gene's germline CDR1 is SQVTM and CDR2 ANQGSEA. The CDR3 is made up of 15 amino acids. V dropped 5 bases and J dropped 3 bases, with 17 bases sitting between them. CDR3 nucleotide sequence: TGCAGCGTTATGGGGACCGGGAGAGGCTACAATGAGCAGTTCTTC. This translates into CSVMGTGRGYNEQFF.

The chain recombines TRBV19 with TRBJ2-1, with 9 bases fitting TRBD2. Germline CDR1 and CDR2: LNHDA and SQIVND (reference sequence). V lost 10 bases to trimming and J lost 6 bases; unmatched junction nucleotides: 13. The CDR3 is 15 residues long. As DNA, the CDR3 is TGTGCCACCTCTGTGGGGGCTAGCGGGGCCAATGAGCAGTTCTTC. Its protein product is CATSVGASGANEQFF.

This clonotype was detected many times. The chain couples TRBV28 to TRBJ2-3; D ambiguous. The CDR3 runs 15 residues. Looked up from germline, CDR1 is MDHEN and CDR2 is SYDVKM. V was shortened by 6 bases and J by 4 bases, with 17 bases between the two germline ends. CDR3 sequence reads: CASSPPGAPADTQYF. CDR3 nucleotides: TGTGCCAGCAGCCCTCCCGGAGCCCCGGCAGATACGCAGTATTTT.

This clonotype was seen a few times. The chain recombines TRBV11-2 with TRBJ2-7; D ambiguous. The CDR3 spans 13 residues. Trimming cost V 6 bases and J 6 bases, with 15 bases left between them. Germline CDR1 reads SGHAT; CDR2 reads FQNNGV. The chain's CDR3 is CASSYGQPFEQYF. In DNA form, the CDR3 reads TGTGCCAGCAGTTACGGGCAACCTTTCGAGCAGTACTTC.

This clonotype has a handful of counts. The chain employs TRBV5-4 and TRBJ2-1; 8 bases agree with TRBD2. This CDR3 has 15 amino acids. V shed 5 bases, J shed 6 bases, and the junction held 10 bases outside the gene matches. Germline lookup yields CDR1 SGHNT and CDR2 YYREEE (reference sequence). The CDR3: CASSRSKAGVNEQFF. Written as DNA, the CDR3 is TGTGCCAGCAGTAGATCCAAAGCGGGAGTCAATGAGCAGTTCTTC.

In its sample, this clonotype was seen many times. V and J are TRBV2 and TRBJ2-7, with 11 bases aligning to TRBD2. The germline V gene has CDR1 SNHLY and CDR2 FYNNEI. J gave up 4 bases and V 4 bases, and 12 bases lay outside the gene matches. This CDR3 has 17 amino acids. The CDR3 DNA reads TGTGCCAGCAGTGCTACCGGGACTAGCGGACTTGGGTACGAGCAGTACTTC. Translating gives CASSATGTSGLGYEQYF.

This clonotype was picked up many times. For the CDR3, the DNA is TGCGCCAGCAGCCGGGACACCTACAATGAGCAGTTCTTC. Translation gives CASSRDTYNEQFF. V is TRBV10-1 and J is TRBJ2-1; D may be TRBD1 (6 bases). V was clipped by 6 bases and J by 2 bases, with 8 bases between them. Germline V lookup: CDR1 WNHNN, CDR2 SYGVQD (reference sequence). The CDR3 spans 13 residues.

This chain uses TRBV3-1 with TRBJ2-1; 13 nucleotides match TRBD2. Germline lookup yields CDR1 LGHDT and CDR2 YNNKEL (reference sequence). J lost 7 bases, V lost 4 bases, and 4 bases had no gene match. CDR3 length: 15 residues. The CDR3 here is CASSPTSGGRNEQFF. CDR3 nucleotides: TGTGCCAGCAGCCCGACTAGCGGGGGGCGTAATGAGCAGTTCTTC.

This clonotype was observed at least ten times. This sequence joins TRBV29-1 and TRBJ2-3; D is ambiguous. This CDR3 is 12 amino acids long. V dropped 1 base and J dropped 6 bases, with 8 bases sitting between them. Germline lookup yields CDR1 SQVTM and CDR2 ANQGSEA. CDR3 bases: TGCAGCGTTGAAGGCCTTTTGGATACGCAGTATTTT. Amino acid sequence: CSVEGLLDTQYF.

This clonotype was seen a handful of times. Compared with germline, one end of the junction differs, possibly owing to a read error. The chain uses TRBV3-1 and TRBJ2-5, with 9 nucleotides matching TRBD2. This CDR3 has 15 amino acids. The germline gives CDR1 LGHDT, CDR2 YNNKEL (reference sequence). The CDR3 sequence is CASNQGPSGVETQYF. The CDR3 DNA sequence: TGTGCCAGCAACCAAGGCCCTAGCGGGGTCGAGACCCAGTACTTC.

This clonotype turned up a few times. The chain couples TRBV20-1 to TRBJ2-7; 8 bases agree with TRBD2. Per germline, CDR1 DFQATT and CDR2 SNEGSKA (reference sequence). The CDR3 has 13 residues. Trimming at V came to 5 bases and at J to 9 bases, leaving 12 bases not matched to a gene. The CDR3 protein is CSAELSGGLGQYF. DNA for the CDR3: TGCAGTGCTGAACTAAGCGGGGGTCTAGGGCAGTACTTC.

This clonotype appeared a few times. J is TRBJ1-1 and V is TRBV14, with 7 bases aligning to TRBD1. Germline CDR1 SGHDN, CDR2 FVKESK. V lost 4 bases to trimming and J lost 3 bases; unmatched junction nucleotides: 11. The CDR3 contains 16 residues. The CDR3 reads CASSLMTGRLDTEAFF. For the CDR3, the DNA is TGTGCCAGCAGCCTTATGACAGGGAGGTTGGACACTGAAGCTTTCTTT.

This chain links TRBV18 with TRBJ1-2; no reliable D call. The CDR3 length is 12 residues. V shed 2 bases and J shed 7 bases, with 8 bases lying between them. CDR1 and CDR2 from the germline V gene are KGHSH and LQKENI. The CDR3 DNA reads as TGTGCCAGCTCACCAGACATCTCTGGCTACACCTTC. This sequence encodes CASSPDISGYTF.

This clonotype was counted between two and nine times. The J gene is TRBJ2-1, the V gene TRBV5-4; no firm D call. The ends were cut back, 4 bases at V and 8 bases at J, with 22 bases in the middle. CDR1 SGHNT and CDR2 YYREEE come from the germline V gene (reference sequence). The CDR3 is 16 residues long. The CDR3 DNA is TGTGCCAGCAGCCTCATTAGACGTATATCTGGGGATGAGCAGTTCTTC. It encodes CASSLIRRISGDEQFF.

The chain's CDR3 is CASSAGTGENYGYTF. CDR3 coding DNA: TGTGCCAGCAGCGCCGGGACAGGGGAGAACTATGGCTACACCTTC. This sequence joins TRBV12-3 or TRBV12-4 and TRBJ1-2, with TRBD1 identical over 10 bases. CDR3 length: 15 amino acids. The V gene end was trimmed by 6 bases and the J gene end by 2 bases; junction bases not matched to a gene: 6.

The chain has TRBV2 and TRBJ2-5; TRBD2 agrees at 11 bases. The V segment lost 6 bases and the J segment 5 bases; nucleotides outside the gene matches: 11. Germline CDR1 reads SNHLY; CDR2 reads FYNNEI. The CDR3 is 16 residues long. The CDR3 here is CASSFSTSGSGETQYF. The DNA of the CDR3 is TGTGCCAGCAGCTTCTCAACTAGCGGGAGCGGGGAGACCCAGTACTTC.

This clonotype has a count of ten or more. The chain couples TRBV20-1 to TRBJ2-4, with TRBD2 identical over 10 bases. The CDR3 sequence is 14 residues long. From germline, CDR1 is DFQATT and CDR2 SNEGSKA (reference sequence). With V trimmed by 7 bases and J by 8 bases, 11 bases remained unmatched. CDR3 residues: CSGSPGLASDIQYF. The DNA of the CDR3 is TGCAGTGGTTCACCGGGACTAGCGTCGGACATTCAGTACTTC.

The sample holds many counts of this clonotype. V and J are TRBV12-5 and TRBJ2-1; D is unclear. Germline-derived CDR1 and CDR2 are LGHNT and FRNRAP. The CDR3 has 13 residues. V was cut by 1 base and J by 8 bases, with 9 bases left in between. The CDR3 reads CASGLAPEYEQFF. Here the CDR3 DNA reads TGTGCTAGTGGTTTGGCCCCGGAGTATGAGCAGTTCTTC. The variable domain in full, completed from reference TRBV12-5 and TRBJ2-1, reads DARVTQTPRHKVTEMGQEVTMRCQPILGHNTVFWYRQTMMQGLELLAYFRNRAPLDDSGMPKDRFSAEMPDATLATLKIQPSEPRDSAVYFCASGLAPEYEQFFGPGTRLTVL.

The rearrangement links TRBV11-2 to TRBJ2-5; D possibly corresponds to TRBD2 (6 bases). Per the germline V gene, CDR1 is SGHAT and CDR2 is FQNNGV. Trimming took off 5 bases at V and 2 bases at J, with 15 bases between the two ends. The CDR3 contains 15 residues. Here the CDR3 reads CASSPRDWTQETQYF. Written as DNA, the CDR3 is TGTGCCAGCAGCCCTCGGGACTGGACTCAAGAGACCCAGTACTTC.

This clonotype was detected many times. This rearrangement joins TRBV9 to TRBJ2-2; perhaps D is TRBD1 or TRBD2 (5 bases each). CDR3 length: 15 amino acids. V was trimmed by 3 bases and J by 3 bases, leaving 12 bases between them. The germline gives CDR1 SGDLS, CDR2 YYNGEE. Here the CDR3 DNA reads TGTGCCAGCAGCGCGGCGGTGGGGGACACCGGGGAGCTGTTTTTT. This codes for CASSAAVGDTGELFF.

At least ten counts were recorded for this clonotype. The chain links TRBV3-1 to TRBJ2-1; 12 nucleotides agree with TRBD2. The CDR3 runs 17 residues. The junction had 12 bases not matched to a gene; V was cut back by 1 base and J by 11 bases. Germline loops: CDR1 LGHDT, CDR2 YNNKEL (reference sequence). CDR3 residues: CASSQVGNGLAGGKQFF. Here the CDR3 DNA reads TGTGCCAGCAGCCAAGTGGGTAACGGGCTAGCGGGAGGGAAGCAGTTCTTC.

About this clonotype itself: With a much larger clone just one base away, this may be a read error. This rearrangement joins TRBV2 to TRBJ1-4; D is uncertain. The length of the CDR3 is 14 residues. Per germline, CDR1 SNHLY and CDR2 FYNNEI. CDR3 sequence: CASSVPGINDKLFF. CDR3 sequence (DNA): TGTGCCAGCAGTGTACCGGGCATTAATGATAAACTGTTTTTT.

J is TRBJ1-1 and V is TRBV18; unclear D gene. The CDR3 runs 16 residues. The ends were cut back, 3 bases at V and 0 bases at J, with 14 bases in the middle. Germline assignment: CDR1 KGHSH and CDR2 LQKENI. The CDR3 region has the DNA TGTGCCAGCTCACCTCCCCCGTTTAGCTTGAACACTGAAGCTTTCTTT. Its translation: CASSPPPFSLNTEAFF.

This clonotype showed up many times. This chain uses TRBV10-3 with TRBJ2-1, with 10 bases aligning to TRBD1. V was pared by 3 bases and J by 8 bases, with 4 bases of the junction left unmatched. The CDR3 spans 14 residues. The germline V gene has CDR1 ENHRY and CDR2 SYGVKD. The CDR3 protein is CAISDPGTGDEQFF. The CDR3 nucleotides are TGTGCCATCAGTGACCCGGGGACAGGGGATGAGCAGTTCTTC.

This clonotype showed up many times. The chain couples TRBV27 to TRBJ1-5; 7 bases fit TRBD1. CDR3 length: 14 amino acids. Germline V gives CDR1 MNHEY, CDR2 SMNVEV (reference sequence). V was clipped by 2 bases and J by 7 bases; unmatched bases: 5. The CDR3 region has the DNA TGTGCCAGCAGTTTAGTACAGGGGAGCCAGCCCCAGCATTTT. Its protein product is CASSLVQGSQPQHF.

The J gene is TRBJ2-3, the V gene TRBV5-4; TRBD2 matches 11 bases. Germline assignment: CDR1 SGHNT and CDR2 YYREEE (reference sequence). V lost 4 bases and J lost 5; bases outside the gene matches: 9. CDR3 length: 16 amino acids. CDR3 DNA: TGTGCCAGCAGCCTCCTGCAGACTAGCGGGATAGATACGCAGTATTTT. This codes for CASSLLQTSGIDTQYF.

The table lists this clonotype with many counts. This sequence joins TRBV10-3 and TRBJ2-7; 10 bases match TRBD2. The ends lost 6 bases at V and 7 bases at J; junction bases unmatched: 9. Germline V CDR1 and CDR2: ENHRY, SYGVKD. The CDR3 totals 14 residues. CDR3 in DNA: TGTGCCATCAGGCCCACTAGCGGGGCGGGGGAGCAGTACTTC. As protein: CAIRPTSGAGEQYF.